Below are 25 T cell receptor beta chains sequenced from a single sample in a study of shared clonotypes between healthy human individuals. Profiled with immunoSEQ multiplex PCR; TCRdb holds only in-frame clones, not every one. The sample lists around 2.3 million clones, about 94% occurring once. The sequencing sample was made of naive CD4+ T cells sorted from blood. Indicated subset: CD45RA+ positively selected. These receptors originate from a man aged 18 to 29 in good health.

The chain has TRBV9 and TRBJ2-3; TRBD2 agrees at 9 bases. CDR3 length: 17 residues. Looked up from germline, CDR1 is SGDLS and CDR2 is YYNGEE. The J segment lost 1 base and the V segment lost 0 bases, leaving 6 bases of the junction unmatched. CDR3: CASSVAPPSGGTDTQYF. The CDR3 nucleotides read TGTGCCAGCAGCGTAGCCCCACCTAGCGGGGGCACAGATACGCAGTATTTT.

The CDR3 nucleotides read TGTGCCAGCAGCTTAGGGTTACCAGGGGGATATTCCCCGGCTTTCTTT. It codes for CASSLGLPGGYSPAFF. This chain joins TRBV11-2 and TRBJ1-1, with 7 bases that match TRBD1. This CDR3 region has 16 residues. Germline V gene data show CDR1 as SGHAT and CDR2 as FQNNGV. Germline trimming cut 1 base from V and 11 bases from J; bases unmatched to any gene: 16.

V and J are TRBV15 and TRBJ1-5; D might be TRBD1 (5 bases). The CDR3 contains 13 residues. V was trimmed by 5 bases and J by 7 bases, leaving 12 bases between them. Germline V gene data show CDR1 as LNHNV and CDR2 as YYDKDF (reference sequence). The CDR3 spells CATSGGTGQPQHF. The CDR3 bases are TGTGCCACCAGCGGGGGGACGGGCCAGCCCCAGCATTTT. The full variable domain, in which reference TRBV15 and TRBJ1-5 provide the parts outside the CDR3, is DAMVIQNPRYQVTQFGKPVTLSCSQTLNHNVMYWYQQKSSQAPKLLFHYYDKDFNNEADTPDNFQSRRPNTSFCFLDIRSPGLGDTAMYLCATSGGTGQPQHFGDGTRLSIL.

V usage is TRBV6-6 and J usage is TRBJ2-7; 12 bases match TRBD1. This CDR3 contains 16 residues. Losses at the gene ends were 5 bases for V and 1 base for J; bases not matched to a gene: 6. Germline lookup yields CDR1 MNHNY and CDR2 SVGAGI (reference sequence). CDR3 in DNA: TGTGCCAGCAGTATACCGGGACAGGGGGCTTCCTACGAGCAGTACTTC. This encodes CASSIPGQGASYEQYF.

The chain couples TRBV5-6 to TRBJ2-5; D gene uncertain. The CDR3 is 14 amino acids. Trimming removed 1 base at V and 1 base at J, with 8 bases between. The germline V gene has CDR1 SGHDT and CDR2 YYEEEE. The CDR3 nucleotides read TGTGCCAGCAGCTTGACCAGGAGCCAAGAGACCCAGTACTTC. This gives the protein CASSLTRSQETQYF.

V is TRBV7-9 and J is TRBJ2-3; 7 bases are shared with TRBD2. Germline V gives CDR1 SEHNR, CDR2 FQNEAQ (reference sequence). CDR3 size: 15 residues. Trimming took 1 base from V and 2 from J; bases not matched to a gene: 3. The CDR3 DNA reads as TGTGCCAGCAGCTTAGAAGCGGGGATCACAGATACGCAGTATTTT. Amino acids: CASSLEAGITDTQYF.

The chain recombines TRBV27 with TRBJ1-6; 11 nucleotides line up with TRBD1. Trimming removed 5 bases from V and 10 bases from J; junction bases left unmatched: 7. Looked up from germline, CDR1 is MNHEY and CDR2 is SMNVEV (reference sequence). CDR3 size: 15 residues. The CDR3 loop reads CASSPSGTGGSPLHF. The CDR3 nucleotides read TGTGCCAGCAGTCCGTCCGGGACAGGGGGGTCACCCCTCCACTTT.

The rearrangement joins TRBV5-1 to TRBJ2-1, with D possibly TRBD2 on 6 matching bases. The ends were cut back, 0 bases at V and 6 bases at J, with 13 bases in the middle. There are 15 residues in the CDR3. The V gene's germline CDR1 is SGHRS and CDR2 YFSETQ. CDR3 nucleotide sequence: TGCGCCAGCAGCTTGGGGGACTCGGATTTCAATGAGCAGTTCTTC. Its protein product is CASSLGDSDFNEQFF.

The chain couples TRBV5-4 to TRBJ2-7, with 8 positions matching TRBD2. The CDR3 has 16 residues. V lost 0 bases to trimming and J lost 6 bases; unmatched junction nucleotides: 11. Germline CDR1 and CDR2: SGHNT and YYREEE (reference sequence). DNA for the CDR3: TGTGCCAGCAGCTTGGCGACGCCTAGCGGGCTCGGCGAGCAGTACTTC. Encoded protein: CASSLATPSGLGEQYF.

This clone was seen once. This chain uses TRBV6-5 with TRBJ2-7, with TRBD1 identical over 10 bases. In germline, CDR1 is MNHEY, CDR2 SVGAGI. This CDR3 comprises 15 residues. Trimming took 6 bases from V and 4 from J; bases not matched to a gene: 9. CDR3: CASRTRDRGLYEQYF. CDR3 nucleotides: TGTGCCAGCAGGACCAGGGACAGGGGTTTATACGAGCAGTACTTC.

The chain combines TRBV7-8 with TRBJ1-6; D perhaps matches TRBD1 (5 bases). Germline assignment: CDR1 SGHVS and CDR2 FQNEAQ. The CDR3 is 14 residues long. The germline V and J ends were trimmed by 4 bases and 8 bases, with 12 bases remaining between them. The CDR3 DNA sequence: TGTGCCAGCAGCTGGGGCAGCGGCGATTCACCCCTCCACTTT. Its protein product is CASSWGSGDSPLHF. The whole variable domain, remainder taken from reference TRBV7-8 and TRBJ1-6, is GAGVSQSPRYKVAKRGQDVALRCDPISGHVSLFWYQQALGQGPEFLTYFQNEAQLDKSGLPSDRFFAERPEGSVSTLKIQRTQQEDSAVYLCASSWGSGDSPLHFGNGTRLTVT.

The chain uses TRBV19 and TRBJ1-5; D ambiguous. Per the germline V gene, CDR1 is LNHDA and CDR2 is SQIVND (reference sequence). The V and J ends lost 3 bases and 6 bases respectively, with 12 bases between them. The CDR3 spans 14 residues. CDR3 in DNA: TGTGCCAGTAGTATTCAGGTGGACCCTCAGCCCCAGCATTTT. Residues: CASSIQVDPQPQHF.

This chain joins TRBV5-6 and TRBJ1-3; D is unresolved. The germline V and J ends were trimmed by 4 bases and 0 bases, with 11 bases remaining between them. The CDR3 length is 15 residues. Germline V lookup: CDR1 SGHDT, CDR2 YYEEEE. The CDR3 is CASSTTDLSGNTIYF. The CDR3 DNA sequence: TGTGCCAGCAGCACGACCGACCTCTCTGGAAACACCATATATTTT.

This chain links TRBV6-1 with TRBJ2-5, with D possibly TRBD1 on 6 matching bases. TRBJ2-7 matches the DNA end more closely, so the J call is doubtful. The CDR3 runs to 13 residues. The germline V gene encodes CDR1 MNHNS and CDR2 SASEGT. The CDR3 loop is CASSLDSYYEQYF. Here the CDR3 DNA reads TGTGCCAGCAGCCTGGACAGCTACTACGAGCAGTACTTC.

In DNA form, the CDR3 reads TGCGCCGGGGAATGGCATCAACTCGTACAAGAAGCTTTCTTT. Its translation: CAGEWHQLVQEAFF. The gene calls are TRBV10-1 and TRBJ1-1; D unclear. V shed 11 bases and J shed 8 bases, with 24 bases lying between them. The CDR3 covers 14 residues. Germline V lookup: CDR1 WNHNN, CDR2 SYGVQD (reference sequence).

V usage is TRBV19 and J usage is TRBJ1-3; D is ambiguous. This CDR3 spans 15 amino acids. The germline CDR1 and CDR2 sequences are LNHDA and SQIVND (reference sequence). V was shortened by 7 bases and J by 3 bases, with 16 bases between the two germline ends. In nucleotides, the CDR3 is TGTGCCAGTACTTTTTCGTTCAGTGGTGGAAACACCATATATTTT. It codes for CASTFSFSGGNTIYF.

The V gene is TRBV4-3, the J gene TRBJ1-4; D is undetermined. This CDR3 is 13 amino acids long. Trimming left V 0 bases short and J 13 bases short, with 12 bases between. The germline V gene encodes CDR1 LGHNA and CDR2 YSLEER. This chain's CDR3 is CASSQDVRRALFF. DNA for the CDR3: TGCGCCAGCAGCCAAGATGTTAGGAGGGCACTGTTTTTT.

The CDR3 DNA reads TGTGCCAGCAGACCCGTGCTAGCGCGTGAGCAGTACTTC. Its translation: CASRPVLAREQYF. The rearrangement uses TRBV5-6 and TRBJ2-7, with D perhaps TRBD2 (6 bases). Per the germline V gene, CDR1 is SGHDT and CDR2 is YYEEEE. CDR3 length: 13 amino acids. Trimming cost V 5 bases and J 7 bases, with 16 bases left between them.

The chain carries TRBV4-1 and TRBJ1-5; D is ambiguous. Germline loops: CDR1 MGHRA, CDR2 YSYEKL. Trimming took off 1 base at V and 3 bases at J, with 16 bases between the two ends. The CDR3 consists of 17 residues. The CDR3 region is CASSQGLLGGPNQPQHF. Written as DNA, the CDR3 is TGCGCCAGCAGCCAAGGCCTCCTAGGAGGGCCCAATCAGCCCCAGCATTTT.

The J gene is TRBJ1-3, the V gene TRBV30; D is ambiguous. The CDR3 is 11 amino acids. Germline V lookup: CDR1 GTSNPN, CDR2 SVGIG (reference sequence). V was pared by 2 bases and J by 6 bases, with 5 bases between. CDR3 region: CAWSSENTIYF. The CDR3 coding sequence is TGTGCCTGGAGTAGTGAAAACACCATATATTTT.

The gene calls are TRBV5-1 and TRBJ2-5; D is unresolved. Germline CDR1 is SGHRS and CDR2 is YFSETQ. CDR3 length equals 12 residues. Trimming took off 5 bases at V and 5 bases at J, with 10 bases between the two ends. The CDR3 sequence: CASRRLGETQYF. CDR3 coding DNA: TGCGCCAGCAGAAGGTTGGGGGAGACCCAGTACTTC. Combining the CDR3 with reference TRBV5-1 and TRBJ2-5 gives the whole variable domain KAGVTQTPRYLIKTRGQQVTLSCSPISGHRSVSWYQQTPGQGLQFLFEYFSETQRNKGNFPGRFSGRQFSNSRSEMNVSTLELGDSALYLCASRRLGETQYFGPGTRLLVL.

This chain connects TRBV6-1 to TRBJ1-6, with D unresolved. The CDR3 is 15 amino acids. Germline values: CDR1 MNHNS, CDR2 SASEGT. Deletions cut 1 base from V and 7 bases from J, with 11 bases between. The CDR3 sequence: CASSEGAEMNSPLHF. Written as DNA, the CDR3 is TGTGCCAGCAGTGAAGGGGCAGAAATGAATTCACCCCTCCACTTT.

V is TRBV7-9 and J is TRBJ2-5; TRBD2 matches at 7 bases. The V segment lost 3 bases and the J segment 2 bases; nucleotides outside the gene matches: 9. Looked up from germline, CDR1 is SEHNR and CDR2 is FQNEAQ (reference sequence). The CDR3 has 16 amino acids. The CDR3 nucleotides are TGTGCCAGCAGCTTCTTACCCCTAGCGGTTCAAGAGACCCAGTACTTC. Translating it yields CASSFLPLAVQETQYF.

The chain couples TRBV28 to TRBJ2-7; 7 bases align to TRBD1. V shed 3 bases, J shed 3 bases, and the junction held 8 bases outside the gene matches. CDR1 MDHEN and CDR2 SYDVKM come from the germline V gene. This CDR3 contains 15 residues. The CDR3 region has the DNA TGTGCCAGCAGTTTCAGGACAGGAGAGGGCTACGAGCAGTACTTC. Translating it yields CASSFRTGEGYEQYF. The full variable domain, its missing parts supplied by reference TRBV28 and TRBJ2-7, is DVKVTQSSRYLVKRTGEKVFLECVQDMDHENMFWYRQDPGLGLRLIYFSYDVKMKEKGDIPEGYSVSREKKERFSLILESASTNQTSMYLCASSFRTGEGYEQYFGPGTRLTVT.

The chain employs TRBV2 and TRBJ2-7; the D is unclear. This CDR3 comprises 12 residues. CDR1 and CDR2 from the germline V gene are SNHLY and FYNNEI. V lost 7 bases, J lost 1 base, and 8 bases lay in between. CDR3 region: CASTSKSYEQYF. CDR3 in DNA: TGTGCCAGCACCAGCAAATCCTACGAGCAGTACTTC.